Shown below are 7 T cell receptor beta chains from a single sample sequenced in a study of blood T cell repertoires in COVID-19. Produced via immunoSEQ multiplex PCR; TCRdb's table is partial and in-frame only. The top ten hold 4.2% of the sample, which has about 110,000 clones, almost 85% seen once. Sequencing was performed on peripheral blood. These receptors came from a human donor in a cohort sampled during active COVID-19.

The chain carries TRBV7-9 and TRBJ1-2, with a weak D call TRBD1 (5 bases). Germline V gives CDR1 SEHNR, CDR2 FQNEAQ (reference sequence). This CDR3 comprises 15 residues. Trimming took 4 bases from V and 4 from J, leaving 16 bases between them. This chain's CDR3 is CASSSSRGVGYGYTF. The CDR3 coding sequence is TGTGCCAGCAGCTCGTCGCGGGGGGTTGGCTATGGCTACACCTTC.

CDR3 bases: TGCAGTGCTAGTCCCGGGCCCGGGACAGGGCGCTACGAGCAGTACTTC. This sequence encodes CSASPGPGTGRYEQYF. The chain employs TRBV20-1 and TRBJ2-7; 9 positions match TRBD1. The CDR3 is 16 amino acids. The V and J ends lost 3 bases and 3 bases, in that order; junction bases with no gene match: 12. Germline-derived CDR1 and CDR2 are DFQATT and SNEGSKA (reference sequence).

The gene calls are TRBV5-1 and TRBJ1-2; TRBD1 matches at 9 bases. Germline trimming cut 5 bases from V and 8 bases from J; bases unmatched to any gene: 10. The CDR3 spans 14 residues. In germline, CDR1 is SGHRS, CDR2 YFSETQ. The CDR3 here is CASSSSGTGTGYTF. The CDR3 DNA reads TGCGCCAGCAGTTCCTCGGGGACAGGGACCGGCTACACCTTC.

The V gene is TRBV5-6, the J gene TRBJ2-6; D gene uncertain. The CDR3 is made up of 15 amino acids. Germline loops: CDR1 SGHDT, CDR2 YYEEEE. Trimming pared 3 bases from V and 0 bases from J, leaving 7 bases between. The CDR3 region has the DNA TGTGCCAGCAGCTCGCAGTCCTCTGGGGCCAACGTCCTGACTTTC. Its translation: CASSSQSSGANVLTF.

This clone was found once. The chain uses TRBV19 and TRBJ2-3; D is uncertain. Germline CDR1 is LNHDA and CDR2 is SQIVND (reference sequence). V was trimmed by 6 bases and J by 6 bases, leaving 19 bases between them. The length of the CDR3 is 15 residues. In DNA form, the CDR3 reads TGTGCCAGTAGCGACTCTCTACCCGGGTCGGATACGCAGTATTTT. This codes for CASSDSLPGSDTQYF.

This clone was observed once. V and J are TRBV24-1 and TRBJ2-1, with a possible D match to TRBD2 (6 bases). Germline V gives CDR1 KGHDR, CDR2 SFDVKD. The CDR3 length is 15 residues. V lost 10 bases, J lost 5 bases, and 20 bases lay in between. The CDR3 here is CATNFAGSADNEQFF. The CDR3 DNA reads TGTGCCACAAACTTTGCGGGATCGGCGGACAATGAGCAGTTCTTC.

This chain joins TRBV9 and TRBJ2-3, with 9 bases that match TRBD2. The CDR3 has 15 amino acids. Per the germline V gene, CDR1 is SGDLS and CDR2 is YYNGEE. The ends lost 8 bases at V and 9 bases at J; junction bases unmatched: 16. The CDR3 bases are TGTGCCAGTGGAGATAGTGCGGGAGGGGGCGGGACGCAGTATTTT. Translated, it gives CASGDSAGGGGTQYF. The full variable domain, completed using reference TRBV9 and TRBJ2-3, is DSGVTQTPKHLITATGQRVTLRCSPRSGDLSVYWYQQSLDQGLQFLIQYYNGEERAKGNILERFSAQQFPDLHSELNLSSLELGDSALYFCASGDSAGGGGTQYFGPGTRLTVL.